This T cell receptor (beta chain) was sequenced for a study of shared clonotypes between healthy human individuals. Germline CDR1 reads MDHEN; CDR2 reads SYDVKM. With 1 base removed from V and 0 bases from J, the gap between germline ends came to 11 bases. The CDR3 is 16 residues long. Clones were read by immunoSEQ multiplex PCR, and TCRdb kept only the in-frame ones, dropping some. The repertoire consists of about 230,000 clones, with just over 65% occurring once and the leading ten covering roughly 10%. V is TRBV28 and J is TRBJ2-3; D might be TRBD1 (6 bases). The sequencing input was memory CD4+ T cells sorted from blood. Subset here: CD45RA-negative fraction. This clonotype originated in a man under 40 in good health. CDR3 DNA sequence: TGTGCCAGCAGTTTATTGGACAGCCGAAGCACAGATACGCAGTATTTT. Protein product: CASSLLDSRSTDTQYF.